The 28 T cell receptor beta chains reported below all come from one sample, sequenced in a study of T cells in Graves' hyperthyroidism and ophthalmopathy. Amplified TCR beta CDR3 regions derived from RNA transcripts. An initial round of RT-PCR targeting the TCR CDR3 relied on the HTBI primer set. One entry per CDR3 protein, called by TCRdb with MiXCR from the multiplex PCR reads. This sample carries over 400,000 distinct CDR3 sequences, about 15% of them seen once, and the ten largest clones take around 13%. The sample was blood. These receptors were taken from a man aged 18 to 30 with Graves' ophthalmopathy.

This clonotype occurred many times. CDR3 in amino acids: CASSRGVGDHSYNEQFF. CDR3 coding DNA: TGCGCCAGCAGCCGTGGTGTCGGGGACCACTCCTACAATGAGCAGTTCTTC. This chain uses TRBV4-1 with TRBJ2-1; D might be TRBD1 or TRBD2, each matching 5 bases. Trimming stripped 4 bases from V and 0 bases from J, with 16 bases between. The CDR3 spans 17 residues. The germline CDR1 and CDR2 sequences are MGHRA and YSYEKL.

CDR3 loop: CASRTTLRGPNTGELFF. The CDR3 region has the DNA TGTGCCAGTCGAACGACCCTTCGGGGGCCAAACACCGGGGAGCTGTTTTTT. This chain joins TRBV19 and TRBJ2-2; D is tentatively TRBD1 or TRBD2 (6 bases each). V lost 8 bases to trimming and J lost 2 bases, with 21 bases between them. This CDR3 is 17 amino acids long. From germline, CDR1 is LNHDA and CDR2 SQIVND (reference sequence).

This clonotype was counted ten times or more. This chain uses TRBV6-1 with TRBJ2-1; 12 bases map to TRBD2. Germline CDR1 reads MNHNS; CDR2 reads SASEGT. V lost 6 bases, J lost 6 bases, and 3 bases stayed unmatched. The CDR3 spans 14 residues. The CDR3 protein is CASRGGLAGNEQFF. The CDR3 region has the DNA TGTGCCAGCAGGGGGGGACTAGCGGGCAATGAGCAGTTCTTC.

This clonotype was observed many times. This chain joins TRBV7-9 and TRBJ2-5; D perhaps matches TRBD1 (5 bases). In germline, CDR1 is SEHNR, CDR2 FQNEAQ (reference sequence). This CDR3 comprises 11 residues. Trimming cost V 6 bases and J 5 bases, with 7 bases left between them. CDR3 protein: CASRGPETQYF. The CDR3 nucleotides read TGTGCCAGCAGGGGGCCCGAGACCCAGTACTTC.

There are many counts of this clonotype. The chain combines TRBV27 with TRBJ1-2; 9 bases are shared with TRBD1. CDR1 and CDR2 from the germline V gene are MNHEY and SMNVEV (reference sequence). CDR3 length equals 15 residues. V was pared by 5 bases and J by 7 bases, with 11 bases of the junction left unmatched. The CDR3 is CASSPRTGEFGGYTF. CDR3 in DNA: TGTGCCAGCAGTCCCAGGACAGGGGAGTTCGGTGGCTACACCTTC.

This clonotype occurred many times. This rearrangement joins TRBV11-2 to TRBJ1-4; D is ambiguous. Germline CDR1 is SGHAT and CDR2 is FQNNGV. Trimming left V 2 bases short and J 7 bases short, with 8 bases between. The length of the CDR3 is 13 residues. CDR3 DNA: TGTGCCAGCAGCTTAAACTGGGGTGAAAAACTGTTTTTT. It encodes CASSLNWGEKLFF.

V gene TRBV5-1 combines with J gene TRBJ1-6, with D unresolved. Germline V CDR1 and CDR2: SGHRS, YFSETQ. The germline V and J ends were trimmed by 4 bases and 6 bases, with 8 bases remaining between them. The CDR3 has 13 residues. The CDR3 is CASSNSSNSPLHF. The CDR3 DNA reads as TGCGCCAGCAGCAACAGTAGTAATTCACCCCTCCACTTT.

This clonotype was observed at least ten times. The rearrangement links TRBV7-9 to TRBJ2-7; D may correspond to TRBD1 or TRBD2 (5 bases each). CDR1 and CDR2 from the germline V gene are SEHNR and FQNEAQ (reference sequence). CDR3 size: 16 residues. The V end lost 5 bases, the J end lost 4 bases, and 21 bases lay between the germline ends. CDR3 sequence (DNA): TGTGCCAGCAGCGTCACCGGGACCGGGATATTTTACGAGCAGTACTTC. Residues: CASSVTGTGIFYEQYF. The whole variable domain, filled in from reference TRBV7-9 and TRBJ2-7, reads DTGVSQNPRHKITKRGQNVTFRCDPISEHNRLYWYRQTLGQGPEFLTYFQNEAQLEKSRLLSDRFSAERPKGSFSTLEIQRTEQGDSAMYLCASSVTGTGIFYEQYFGPGTRLTVT.

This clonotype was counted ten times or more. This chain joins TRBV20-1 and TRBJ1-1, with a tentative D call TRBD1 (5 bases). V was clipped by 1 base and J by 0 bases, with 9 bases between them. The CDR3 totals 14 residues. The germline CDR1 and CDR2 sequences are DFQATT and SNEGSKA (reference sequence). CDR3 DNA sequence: TGCAGTGCTAGAGGGGGGGTTATGAACACTGAAGCTTTCTTT. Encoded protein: CSARGGVMNTEAFF.

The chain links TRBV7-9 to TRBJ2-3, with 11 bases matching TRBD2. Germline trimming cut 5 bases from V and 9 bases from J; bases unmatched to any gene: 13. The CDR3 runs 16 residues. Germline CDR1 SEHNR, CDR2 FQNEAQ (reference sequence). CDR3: CASSPPTSGEWRTQYF. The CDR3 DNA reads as TGTGCCAGCAGCCCTCCGACTAGCGGGGAGTGGAGAACGCAGTATTTT.

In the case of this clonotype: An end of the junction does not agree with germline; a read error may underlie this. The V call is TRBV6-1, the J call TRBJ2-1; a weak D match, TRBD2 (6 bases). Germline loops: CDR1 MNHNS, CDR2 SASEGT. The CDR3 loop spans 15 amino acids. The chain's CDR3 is CASSRSGDEYNEQSF. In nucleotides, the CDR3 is TGTGCCAGCAGTCGTTCGGGGGATGAGTACAATGAGCAGTCCTTC.

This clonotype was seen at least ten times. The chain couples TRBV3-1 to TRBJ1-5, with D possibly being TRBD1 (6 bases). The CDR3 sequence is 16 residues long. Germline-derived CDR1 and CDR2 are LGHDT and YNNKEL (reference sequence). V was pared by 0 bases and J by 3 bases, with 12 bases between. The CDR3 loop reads CASSQDVRTDNQPQHF. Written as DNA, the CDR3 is TGTGCCAGCAGCCAAGATGTCAGGACAGACAATCAGCCCCAGCATTTT.

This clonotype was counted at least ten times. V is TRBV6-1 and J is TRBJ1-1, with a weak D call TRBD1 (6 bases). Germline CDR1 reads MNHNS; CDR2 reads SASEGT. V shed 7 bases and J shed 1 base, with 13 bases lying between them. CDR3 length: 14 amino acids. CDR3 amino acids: CASNPGHQNTEAFF. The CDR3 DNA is TGTGCCAGCAATCCGGGACATCAGAACACTGAAGCTTTCTTT.

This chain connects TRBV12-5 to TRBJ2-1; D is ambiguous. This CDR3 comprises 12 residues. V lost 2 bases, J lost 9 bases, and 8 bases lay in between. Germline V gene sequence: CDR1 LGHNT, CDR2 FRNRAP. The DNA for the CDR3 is TGTGCTAGTGGTTTGTTGGGGATTGAGCAGTTCTTC. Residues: CASGLLGIEQFF.

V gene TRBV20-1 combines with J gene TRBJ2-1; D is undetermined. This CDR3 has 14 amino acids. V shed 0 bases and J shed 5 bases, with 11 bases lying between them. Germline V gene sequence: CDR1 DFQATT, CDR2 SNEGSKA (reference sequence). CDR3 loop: CSARDFLRDNEQFF. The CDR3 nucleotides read TGCAGTGCTAGAGATTTCCTCCGAGACAATGAGCAGTTCTTC.

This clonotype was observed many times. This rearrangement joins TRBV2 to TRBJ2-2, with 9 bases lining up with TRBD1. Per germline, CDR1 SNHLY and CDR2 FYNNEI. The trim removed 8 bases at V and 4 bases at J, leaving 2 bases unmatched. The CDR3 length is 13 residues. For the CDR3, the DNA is TGTGCCAGCTGGGGACAGGGCACCGGGGAGCTGTTTTTT. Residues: CASWGQGTGELFF. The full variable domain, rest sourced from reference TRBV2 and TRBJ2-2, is EPEVTQTPSHQVTQMGQEVILRCVPISNHLYFYWYRQILGQKVEFLVSFYNNEISEKSEIFDDQFSVERPDGSNFTLKIRSTKLEDSAMYFCASWGQGTGELFFGEGSRLTVL.

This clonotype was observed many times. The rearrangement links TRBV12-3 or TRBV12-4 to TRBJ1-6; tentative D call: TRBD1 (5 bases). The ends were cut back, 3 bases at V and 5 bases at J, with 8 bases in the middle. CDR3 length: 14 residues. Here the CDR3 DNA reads TGTGCCAGCAGTTTGACAGACAATAATTCACCCCTCCACTTT. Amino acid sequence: CASSLTDNNSPLHF.

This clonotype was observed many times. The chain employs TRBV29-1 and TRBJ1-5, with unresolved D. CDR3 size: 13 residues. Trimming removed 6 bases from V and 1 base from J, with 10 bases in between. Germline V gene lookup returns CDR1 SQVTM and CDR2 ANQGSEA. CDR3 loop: CSVSERSNQPQHF. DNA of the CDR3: TGCAGCGTCTCAGAAAGGAGCAATCAGCCCCAGCATTTT.

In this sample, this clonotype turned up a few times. DNA for the CDR3: TGTGCCAGCAGTCCCCAGGGGGAGGTAGGTGGCTACACCTTC. Protein product: CASSPQGEVGGYTF. This chain links TRBV12-3 or TRBV12-4 with TRBJ1-2; TRBD1 aligns across 7 bases. The length of the CDR3 is 14 residues. V lost 5 bases to trimming and J lost 7 bases; unmatched junction nucleotides: 10.

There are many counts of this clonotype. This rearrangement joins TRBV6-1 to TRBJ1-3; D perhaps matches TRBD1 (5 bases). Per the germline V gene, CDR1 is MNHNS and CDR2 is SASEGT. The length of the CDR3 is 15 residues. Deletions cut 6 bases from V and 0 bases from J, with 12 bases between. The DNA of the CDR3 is TGTGCCAGCAGGCACGACAGTGTCTCTGGAAACACCATATATTTT. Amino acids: CASRHDSVSGNTIYF.

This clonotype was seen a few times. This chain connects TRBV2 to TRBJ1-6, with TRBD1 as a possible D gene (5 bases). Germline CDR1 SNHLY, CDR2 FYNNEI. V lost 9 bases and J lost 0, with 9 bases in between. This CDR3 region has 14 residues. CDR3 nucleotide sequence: TGTGCCAGAACAGGAAGCTCCTATAATTCACCCCTCCACTTT. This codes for CARTGSSYNSPLHF.

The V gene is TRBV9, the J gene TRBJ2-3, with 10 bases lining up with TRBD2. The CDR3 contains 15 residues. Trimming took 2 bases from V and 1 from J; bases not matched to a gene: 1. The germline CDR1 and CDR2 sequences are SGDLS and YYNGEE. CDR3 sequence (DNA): TGTGCCAGCAGCGTCGGGACTAGCGGCACAGATACGCAGTATTTT. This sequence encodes CASSVGTSGTDTQYF.

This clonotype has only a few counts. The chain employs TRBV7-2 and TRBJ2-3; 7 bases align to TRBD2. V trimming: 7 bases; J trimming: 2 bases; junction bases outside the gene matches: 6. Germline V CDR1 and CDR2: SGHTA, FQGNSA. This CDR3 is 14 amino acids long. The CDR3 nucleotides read TGTGCCAGCACCCCCGGGACTATCACAGATACGCAGTATTTT. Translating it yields CASTPGTITDTQYF.

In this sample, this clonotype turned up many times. CDR3 amino acids: CASTRRTGIQETQYF. Written as DNA, the CDR3 is TGTGCCAGCACCAGAAGGACAGGGATCCAAGAGACCCAGTACTTC. The rearrangement joins TRBV6-2 or TRBV6-3 to TRBJ2-5; 8 nucleotides match TRBD1. The germline V gene encodes CDR1 MNHEY and CDR2 SVGEGT. The CDR3 is made up of 15 amino acids. Trimming removed 7 bases from V and 1 base from J; junction bases left unmatched: 8.

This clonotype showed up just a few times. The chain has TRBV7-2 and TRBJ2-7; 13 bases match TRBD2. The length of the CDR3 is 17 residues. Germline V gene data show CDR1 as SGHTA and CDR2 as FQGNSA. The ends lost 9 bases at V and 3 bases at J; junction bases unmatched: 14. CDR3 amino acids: CASSLVGLAGEFYEQYF. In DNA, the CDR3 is TGTGCCAGTAGTCTCGTCGGACTAGCGGGAGAGTTCTACGAGCAGTACTTC.

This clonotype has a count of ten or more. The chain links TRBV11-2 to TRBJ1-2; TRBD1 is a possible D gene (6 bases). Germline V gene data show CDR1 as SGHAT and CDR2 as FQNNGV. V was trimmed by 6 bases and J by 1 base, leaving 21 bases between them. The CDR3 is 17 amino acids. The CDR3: CASRSPWGHADNYGYTF. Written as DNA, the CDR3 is TGTGCCAGCAGGTCCCCCTGGGGGCATGCAGATAACTATGGCTACACCTTC.

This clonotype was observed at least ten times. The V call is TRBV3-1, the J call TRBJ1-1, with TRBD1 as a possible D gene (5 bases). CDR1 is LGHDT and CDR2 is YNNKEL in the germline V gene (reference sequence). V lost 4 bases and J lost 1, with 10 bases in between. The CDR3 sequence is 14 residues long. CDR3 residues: CASSPRRGNTEAFF. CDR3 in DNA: TGTGCCAGCAGCCCAAGGAGGGGGAACACTGAAGCTTTCTTT.

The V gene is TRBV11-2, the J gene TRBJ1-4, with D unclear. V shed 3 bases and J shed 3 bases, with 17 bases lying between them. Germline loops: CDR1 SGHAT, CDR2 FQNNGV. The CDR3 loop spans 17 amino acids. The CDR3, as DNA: TGTGCCAGCAGCTTGAGTAATCTGGGGATAGCTAATGAAAAACTGTTTTTT. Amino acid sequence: CASSLSNLGIANEKLFF. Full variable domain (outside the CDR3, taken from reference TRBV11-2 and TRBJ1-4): EAGVAQSPRYKIIEKRQSVAFWCNPISGHATLYWYQQILGQGPKLLIQFQNNGVVDDSQLPKDRFSAERLKGVDSTLKIQPAKLEDSAVYLCASSLSNLGIANEKLFFGSGTQLSVL.